This TCR beta chain emerged from a study of T-cell reconstitution after alpha-beta-depleted transplantation in children (dated by TCRdb to the mid-2010s). Notes on the research overall: The study quantitatively tracked T-cell immune reconstitution after TCRalphabeta/CD19-depleted allogeneic hematopoietic cell transplantation in children using TCR repertoire profiling.

This clonotype was counted a few times. This clone's antigen is unknown. The sample holds no much larger clone one base away, and base qualities are not on file. Ends trimmed: V by 4 bases, J by 5 bases; bases unmatched to a gene: 10. The germline V gene (reference sequence) specifies LGHDT as CDR1 and YNNKEL as CDR2. The CDR3, from cysteine to phenylalanine, totals 15 residues. The sequence is cut down to CDR3 DNA, 45 bases in frame from base 1. Libraries were prepared through PCR. Reads for this sample came from an Illumina HiSeq 2500. TCR library preparation used molecular barcoding, with unique molecular identifiers applied to normalize quantification of the TCRbeta repertoire. Clones were called with MiXCR by TCRdb after fastp trimmed the public reads at Q25, and only in-frame beta chains were retained. A single entry per CDR3 protein holds the most common genes and DNA from its merged rows. The table for this sample lists about 540,000 distinct CDR3 sequences; 15% to 20% of them were counted only once. The top ten clones comprise 2.5% to 4% of the sample.

This sample comprised PBMCs from the stem cell graft donor, obtained from the stem cell graft. The chain joins TRBV3-1 to TRBJ2-5, with 7 bases in between that match TRBD2. The receptor's source is a human donor who donated a stem cell graft to a child with acute lymphoblastic leukemia. This receptor carries the CDR3 CASSPRGRAPETQYF. The nucleotides read TGTGCCAGCAGCCCCCGGGGGAGGGCCCCGGAGACCCAGTACTTC.